This T cell receptor (beta chain) came from a study of cytomegalovirus exposure and HLA in healthy donors. The germline gives CDR1 MNHNS, CDR2 SASEGT. The CDR3 is 14 residues long. Trimming took off 4 bases at V and 1 base at J, with 7 bases between the two ends. Libraries were prepared by immunoSEQ multiplex PCR; TCRdb keeps only in-frame clonotypes and omits some of them. This table holds under 350,000 clones, 86% found once. Findings and caveats of the study: Specificity of three CMV-associated chains for CMV antigens was verified in vitro.

As to this clone: Its antigen is still unknown.

The sequence derives from a woman between 18 and 29 years old in good health and CMV-seronegative. The chain employs TRBV6-1 and TRBJ2-2, with D maybe TRBD1 (6 bases). Source material: PBMCs. The CDR3 nucleotides are TGTGCCAGCAGTGCGGGACAGAACACCGGGGAGCTGTTTTTT. Translated, it gives CASSAGQNTGELFF.